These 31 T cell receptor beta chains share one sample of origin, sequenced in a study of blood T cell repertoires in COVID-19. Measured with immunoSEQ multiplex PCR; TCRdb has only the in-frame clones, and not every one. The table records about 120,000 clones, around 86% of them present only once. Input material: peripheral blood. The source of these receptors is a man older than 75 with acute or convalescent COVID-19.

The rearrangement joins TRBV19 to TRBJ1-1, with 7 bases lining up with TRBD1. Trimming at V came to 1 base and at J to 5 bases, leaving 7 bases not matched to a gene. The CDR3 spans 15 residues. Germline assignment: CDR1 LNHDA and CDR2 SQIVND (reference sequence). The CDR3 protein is CASSIGGGVRTEAFF. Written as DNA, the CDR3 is TGTGCCAGTAGTATAGGAGGGGGCGTGAGGACTGAAGCTTTCTTT. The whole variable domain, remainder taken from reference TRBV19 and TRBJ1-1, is DGGITQSPKYLFRKEGQNVTLSCEQNLNHDAMYWYRQDPGQGLRLIYYSQIVNDFQKGDIAEGYSVSREKKESFPLTVTSAQKNPTAFYLCASSIGGGVRTEAFFGQGTRLTVV.

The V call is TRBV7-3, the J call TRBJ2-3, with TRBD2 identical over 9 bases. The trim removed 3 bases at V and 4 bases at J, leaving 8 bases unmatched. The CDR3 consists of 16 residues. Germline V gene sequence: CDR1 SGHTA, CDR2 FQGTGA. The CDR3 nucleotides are TGTGCCAGCAGCTTGTCTAGCGGGGTTTCTGCAGATACGCAGTATTTT. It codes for CASSLSSGVSADTQYF.

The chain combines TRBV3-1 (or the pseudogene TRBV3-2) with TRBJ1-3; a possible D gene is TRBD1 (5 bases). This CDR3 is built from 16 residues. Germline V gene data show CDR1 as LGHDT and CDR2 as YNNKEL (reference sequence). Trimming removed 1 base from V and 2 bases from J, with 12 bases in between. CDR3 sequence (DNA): TGTGCCAGCAGCCAAGTACTAAGGGGCACTGGAAACACCATATATTTT. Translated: CASSQVLRGTGNTIYF.

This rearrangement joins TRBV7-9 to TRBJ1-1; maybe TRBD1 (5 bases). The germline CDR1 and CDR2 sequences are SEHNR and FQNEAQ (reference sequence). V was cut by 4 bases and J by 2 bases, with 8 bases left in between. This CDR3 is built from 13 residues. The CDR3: CASSSTGNTEAFF. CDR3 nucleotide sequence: TGTGCCAGCAGCTCCACAGGCAACACTGAAGCTTTCTTT.

The CDR3 nucleotides read TGTGCCAGCTCACCGCGACAGAACGACGAGCAGTACTTC. It translates to CASSPRQNDEQYF. V gene TRBV18 combines with J gene TRBJ2-7; D possibly corresponds to TRBD1 (5 bases). V lost 3 bases and J 5 bases, leaving 11 bases between the germline ends. Per germline, CDR1 KGHSH and CDR2 LQKENI. The CDR3 sequence is 13 residues long.

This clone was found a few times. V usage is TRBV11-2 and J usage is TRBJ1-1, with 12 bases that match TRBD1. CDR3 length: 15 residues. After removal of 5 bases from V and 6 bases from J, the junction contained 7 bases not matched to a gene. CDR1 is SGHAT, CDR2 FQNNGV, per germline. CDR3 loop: CASSPRGQGAPEAFF. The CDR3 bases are TGTGCCAGCAGCCCGCGGGGACAGGGGGCACCTGAAGCTTTCTTT.

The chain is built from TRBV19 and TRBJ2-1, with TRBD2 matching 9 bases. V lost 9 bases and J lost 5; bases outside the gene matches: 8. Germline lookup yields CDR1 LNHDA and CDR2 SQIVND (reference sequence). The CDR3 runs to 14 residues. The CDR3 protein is CASNSGGRNNEQFF. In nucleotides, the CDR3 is TGTGCCAGCAATAGCGGGGGCCGAAACAATGAGCAGTTCTTC.

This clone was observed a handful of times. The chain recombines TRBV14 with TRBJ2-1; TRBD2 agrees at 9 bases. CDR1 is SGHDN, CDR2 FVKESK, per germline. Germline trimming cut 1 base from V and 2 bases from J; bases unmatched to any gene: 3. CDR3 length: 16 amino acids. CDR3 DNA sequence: TGTGCCAGCAGCCAAGCTAGCGGGGTCCCCTACAATGAGCAGTTCTTC. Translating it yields CASSQASGVPYNEQFF.

The CDR3 DNA is TGTGCCAGCAGCAGGCCCGTCGGGAAGGACCACCCAGATACGCAGTATTTT. Its protein is CASSRPVGKDHPDTQYF. V is TRBV21-1 and J is TRBJ2-3; TRBD2, as called in the table, went unchecked against the DNA. TRBV21-1 is recorded as a pseudogene. This CDR3 is 17 amino acids long.

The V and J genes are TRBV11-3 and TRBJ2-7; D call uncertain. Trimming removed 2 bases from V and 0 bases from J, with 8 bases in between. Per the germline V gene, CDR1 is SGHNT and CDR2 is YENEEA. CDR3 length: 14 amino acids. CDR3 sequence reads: CASSLSPSSYEQYF. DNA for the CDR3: TGTGCCAGCAGCTTATCCCCGAGCTCCTACGAGCAGTACTTC.

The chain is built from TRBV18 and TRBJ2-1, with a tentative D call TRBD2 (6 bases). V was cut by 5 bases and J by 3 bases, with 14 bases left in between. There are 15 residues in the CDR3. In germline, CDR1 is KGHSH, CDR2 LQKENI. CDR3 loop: CASSTLSAGYNEQFF. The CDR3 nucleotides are TGTGCCAGCTCAACACTCTCAGCGGGCTACAATGAGCAGTTCTTC.

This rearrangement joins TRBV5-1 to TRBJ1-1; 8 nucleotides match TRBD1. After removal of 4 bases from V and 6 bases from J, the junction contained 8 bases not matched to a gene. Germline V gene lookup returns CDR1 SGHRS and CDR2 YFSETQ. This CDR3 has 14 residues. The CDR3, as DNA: TGCGCCAGCAGCAATGGACAGGGTGGCTCTGAAGCTTTCTTT. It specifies CASSNGQGGSEAFF.

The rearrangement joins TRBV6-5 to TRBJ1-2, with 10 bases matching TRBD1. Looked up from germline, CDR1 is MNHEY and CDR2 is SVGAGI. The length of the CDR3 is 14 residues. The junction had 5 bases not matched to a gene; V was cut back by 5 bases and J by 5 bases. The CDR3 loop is CASSTTGGYYGYTF. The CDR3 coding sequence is TGTGCCAGCAGTACGACAGGGGGCTATTATGGCTACACCTTC.

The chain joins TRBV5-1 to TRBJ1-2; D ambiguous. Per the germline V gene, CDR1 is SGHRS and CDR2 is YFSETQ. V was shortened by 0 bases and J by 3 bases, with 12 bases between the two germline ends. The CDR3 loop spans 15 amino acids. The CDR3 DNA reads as TGCGCCAGCAGCTTGGAATCGGGGAGGGACTATGGCTACACCTTC. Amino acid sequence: CASSLESGRDYGYTF.

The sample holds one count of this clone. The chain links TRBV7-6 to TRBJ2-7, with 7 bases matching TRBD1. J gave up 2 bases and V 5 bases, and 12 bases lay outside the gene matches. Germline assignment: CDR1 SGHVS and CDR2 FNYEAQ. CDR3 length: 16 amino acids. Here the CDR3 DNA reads TGTGCCAGCAGCCCCAACTCTGGGACAGCTACCTACGAGCAGTACTTC. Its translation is CASSPNSGTATYEQYF.

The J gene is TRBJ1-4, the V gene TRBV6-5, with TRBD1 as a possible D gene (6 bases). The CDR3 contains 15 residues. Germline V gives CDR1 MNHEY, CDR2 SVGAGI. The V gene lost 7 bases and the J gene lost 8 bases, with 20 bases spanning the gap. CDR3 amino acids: CASIRGWGRGEKLFF. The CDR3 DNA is TGTGCCAGCATCAGAGGATGGGGGCGCGGGGAAAAACTGTTTTTT.

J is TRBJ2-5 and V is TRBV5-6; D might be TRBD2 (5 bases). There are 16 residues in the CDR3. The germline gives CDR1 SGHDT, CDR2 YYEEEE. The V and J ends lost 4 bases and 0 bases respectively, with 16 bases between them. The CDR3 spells CASSRGRGRYQETQYF. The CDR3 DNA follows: TGTGCCAGCAGCCGTGGACGGGGAAGGTACCAAGAGACCCAGTACTTC.

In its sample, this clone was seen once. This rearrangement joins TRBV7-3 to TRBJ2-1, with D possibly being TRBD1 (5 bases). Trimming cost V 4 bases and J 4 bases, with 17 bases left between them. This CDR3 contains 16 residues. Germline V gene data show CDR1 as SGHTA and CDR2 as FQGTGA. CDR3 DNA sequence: TGTGCCAGCAGCTCATACGGCAGGGATCAATACAATGAGCAGTTCTTC. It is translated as CASSSYGRDQYNEQFF.

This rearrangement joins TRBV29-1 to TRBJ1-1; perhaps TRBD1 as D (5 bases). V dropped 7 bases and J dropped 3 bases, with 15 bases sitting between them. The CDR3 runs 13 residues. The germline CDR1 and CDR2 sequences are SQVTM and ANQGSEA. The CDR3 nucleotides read TGCAGCGCCCAGAGGACACCTGACACTGAAGCTTTCTTT. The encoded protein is CSAQRTPDTEAFF.

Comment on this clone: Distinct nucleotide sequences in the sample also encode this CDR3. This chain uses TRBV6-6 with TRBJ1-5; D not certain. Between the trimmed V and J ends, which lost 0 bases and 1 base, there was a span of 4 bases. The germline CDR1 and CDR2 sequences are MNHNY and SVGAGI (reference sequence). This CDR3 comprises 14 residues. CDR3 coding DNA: TGTGCCAGCAGTTACTCGGAGAGCAATCAGCCCCAGCATTTT. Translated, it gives CASSYSESNQPQHF.

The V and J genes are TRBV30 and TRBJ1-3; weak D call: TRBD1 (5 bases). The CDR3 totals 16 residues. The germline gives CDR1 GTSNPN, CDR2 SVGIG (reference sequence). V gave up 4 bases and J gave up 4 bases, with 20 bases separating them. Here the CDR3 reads CAWTSKDIGGGNTIYF. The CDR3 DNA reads TGTGCCTGGACCTCGAAGGACATCGGGGGGGGAAACACCATATATTTT.

For the CDR3, the DNA is TGCAGCGTCGGTGGCGGGCTTGCAACTAATGAAAAACTGTTTTTT. Protein product: CSVGGGLATNEKLFF. The chain has TRBV29-1 and TRBJ1-4; D gene ambiguous. Germline V gene lookup returns CDR1 SQVTM and CDR2 ANQGSEA. The CDR3 is 15 residues long. Trimming shortened V by 6 bases and J by 0 bases, and 14 bases separated the two germline ends.

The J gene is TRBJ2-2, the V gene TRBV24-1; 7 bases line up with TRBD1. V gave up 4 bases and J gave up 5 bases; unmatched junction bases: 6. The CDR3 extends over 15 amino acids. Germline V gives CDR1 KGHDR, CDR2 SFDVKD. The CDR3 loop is CATSDPRQGTGELFF. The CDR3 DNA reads TGTGCCACCAGTGACCCGAGACAGGGTACCGGGGAGCTGTTTTTT.

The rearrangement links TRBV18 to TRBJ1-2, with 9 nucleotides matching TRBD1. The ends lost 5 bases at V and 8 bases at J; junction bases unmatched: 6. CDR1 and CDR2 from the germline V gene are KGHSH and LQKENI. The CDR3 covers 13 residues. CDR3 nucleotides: TGTGCCAGCTCATCCGGACAGGGGTACGGCTACACCTTC. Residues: CASSSGQGYGYTF. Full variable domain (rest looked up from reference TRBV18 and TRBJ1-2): NAGVMQNPRHLVRRRGQEARLRCSPMKGHSHVYWYRQLPEEGLKFMVYLQKENIIDESGMPKERFSAEFPKEGPSILRIQQVVRGDSAAYFCASSSGQGYGYTFGSGTRLTVV.

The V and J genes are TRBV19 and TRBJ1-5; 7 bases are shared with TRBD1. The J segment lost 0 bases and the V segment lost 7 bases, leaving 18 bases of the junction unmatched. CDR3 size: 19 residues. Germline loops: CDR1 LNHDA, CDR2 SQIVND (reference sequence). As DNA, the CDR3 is TGTGCCAGTACCCCATTCCAACAGGGGTGGGTTTATAGCAATCAGCCCCAGCATTTT. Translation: CASTPFQQGWVYSNQPQHF.

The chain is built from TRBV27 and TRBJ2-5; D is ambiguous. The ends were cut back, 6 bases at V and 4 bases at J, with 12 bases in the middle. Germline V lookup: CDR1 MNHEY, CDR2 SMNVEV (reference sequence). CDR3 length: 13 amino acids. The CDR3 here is CASRPVAVETQYF. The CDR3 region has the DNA TGTGCCAGCAGACCGGTAGCAGTAGAGACCCAGTACTTC.

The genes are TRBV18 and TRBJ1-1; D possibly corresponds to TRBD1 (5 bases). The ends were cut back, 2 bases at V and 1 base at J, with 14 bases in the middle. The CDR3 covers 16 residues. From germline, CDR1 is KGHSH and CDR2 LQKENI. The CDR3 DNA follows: TGTGCCAGCTCACCAGGGGGGGGGAATTGGAACACTGAAGCTTTCTTT. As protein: CASSPGGGNWNTEAFF.

CDR3 DNA sequence: TGTGCCGTGAGGCTAGCGGGCTCCACCGGGGAGCTGTTTTTT. Translated, it gives CAVRLAGSTGELFF. The rearrangement uses TRBV19 and TRBJ2-2, with 8 positions matching TRBD2. CDR1 LNHDA and CDR2 SQIVND come from the germline V gene (reference sequence). V was clipped by 11 bases and J by 4 bases; unmatched bases: 9. This CDR3 is 14 amino acids long.

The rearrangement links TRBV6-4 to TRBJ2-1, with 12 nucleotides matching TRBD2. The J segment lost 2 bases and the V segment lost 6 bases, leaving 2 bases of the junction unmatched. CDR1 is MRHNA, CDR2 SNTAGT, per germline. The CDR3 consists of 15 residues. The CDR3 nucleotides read TGTGCCAGCAGCAGACTAGCGGGAGCCTACAATGAGCAGTTCTTC. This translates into CASSRLAGAYNEQFF.

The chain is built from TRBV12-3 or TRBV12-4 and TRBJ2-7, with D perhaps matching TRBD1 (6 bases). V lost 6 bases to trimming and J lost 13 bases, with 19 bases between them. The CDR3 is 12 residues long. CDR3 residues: CASRPDSAVFYF. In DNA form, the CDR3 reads TGTGCCAGCAGACCGGACAGCGCCGTTTTCTACTTC.

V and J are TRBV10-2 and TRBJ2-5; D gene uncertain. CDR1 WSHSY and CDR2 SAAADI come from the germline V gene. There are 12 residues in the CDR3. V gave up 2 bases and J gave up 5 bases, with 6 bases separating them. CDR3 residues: CASSEIEETQYF. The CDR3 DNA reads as TGCGCCAGCAGTGAGATAGAGGAGACCCAGTACTTC.